The TCR beta chain described here comes from a study of blood T cell repertoires in COVID-19. Whole-study context: Sites in the United States, Italy and Spain provided acute and convalescent COVID-19 samples.

This clone was seen once. Germline V lookup: CDR1 KGHSH, CDR2 LQKENI. The CDR3 totals 15 residues. Unmatched junction bases numbered 13, after V lost 5 bases and J lost 9 bases. Only in-frame clones appear in the TCRdb table, and some are missing; sequencing was by immunoSEQ multiplex PCR. The sample yields about 300,000 clones, roughly 85% seen once. The source is a woman aged 45 to 65 who had recovered from COVID-19. This chain joins TRBV18 and TRBJ1-5; 7 bases line up with TRBD1. Sequencing input: peripheral blood. The CDR3 DNA reads TGTGCCAGCTCAACCGGGACAGTGGTTACGAGGCCCCAGCATTTT. Translation gives CASSTGTVVTRPQHF.